What follows are 3 T cell receptor beta chains derived from one specimen sequenced in a study of PD-L1 blockade in urothelial cancer. The protocol was immunoSEQ multiplex PCR, while the TCRdb copy is restricted to in-frame clones and leaves out a portion. The profile covers 30,000 or so clones, with around 83% appearing a single time and more than 30% taken by the ten largest. The sample consisted of PBMCs, taken around atezolizumab (anti-PD-L1) treatment. The receptors stem from a man in his fifties or sixties with urothelial cancer.

V and J are TRBV19 and TRBJ2-7, with D possibly TRBD2 on 5 matching bases. The germline V and J ends were trimmed by 3 bases and 2 bases, with 8 bases remaining between them. CDR3 length: 13 amino acids. Germline V lookup: CDR1 LNHDA, CDR2 SQIVND (reference sequence). The CDR3 DNA reads as TGTGCCAGTAGTATCGGGCGGGCCTACGAGCAGTACTTC. Its translation: CASSIGRAYEQYF.

There are a few counts of this clone. The V gene is TRBV19, the J gene TRBJ2-7; 7 positions match TRBD1. This CDR3 has 14 amino acids. Germline V gene sequence: CDR1 LNHDA, CDR2 SQIVND (reference sequence). The V segment lost 6 bases and the J segment 3 bases; nucleotides outside the gene matches: 8. CDR3 sequence reads: CASSPTGFVYEQYF. Written as DNA, the CDR3 is TGTGCCAGTAGCCCGACAGGGTTTGTCTACGAGCAGTACTTC.

This clone was seen a single time. The J gene is TRBJ2-7, the V gene TRBV18, with 7 nucleotides matching TRBD1. Germline CDR1 is KGHSH and CDR2 is LQKENI. CDR3 length: 14 amino acids. Trimming removed 1 base from V and 3 bases from J; junction bases left unmatched: 3. CDR3 amino acids: CASSPLGQDYEQYF. The CDR3 coding sequence is TGTGCCAGCTCACCACTAGGACAGGACTACGAGCAGTACTTC.